This TCR beta chain was sequenced for a study of blood T cell repertoires in COVID-19. Trimming removed 6 bases from V and 5 bases from J, with 7 bases in between. The CDR3 length is 11 residues. Authors' processing steps: Amplification from reference gene primers served as the basis for estimated nucleated cell counts. TCRdb's table, derived via immunoSEQ multiplex PCR, lists solely in-frame clones and lacks some. V and J calls and clone size are given by that table; D and trimming were obtained from the DNA. The sample records a few hundred thousand clones, 80% to 90% being singletons. This clone is a singleton in its sample.

V gene TRBV12-3 or TRBV12-4 combines with J gene TRBJ1-1, with D uncertain. The source material was PBMCs or T cells enriched from blood (not recorded which). The source of this sequence is a middle-aged woman with acute COVID-19. CDR3 nucleotide sequence: TGTGCCAGCAGGACGGGGACTGAAGCTTTCTTT. It codes for CASRTGTEAFF.